This T cell receptor beta chain comes out of a study of shared clonotypes between healthy human individuals. The germline gives CDR1 ENHRY, CDR2 SYGVKD. V dropped 7 bases and J dropped 5; count of bases not matched to a gene: 10. The CDR3 extends over 14 amino acids. Partitioning of CD4+ cells yielded a CD45RA+ naive subset and a CD45RA-negative memory subset. The table came from immunoSEQ multiplex PCR; TCRdb's copy has only in-frame clones and leaves some out. The repertoire holds about a million clones, with around 80% as singletons. The genes are TRBV10-3 and TRBJ2-5; 7 nucleotides line up with TRBD2. Material for sequencing was memory CD4+ T cells sorted from blood. Indicated subset: CD45RA-negative fraction. The clonotype originates from a man aged 18 to 30 in good health. CDR3 sequence: CAITPGLGVETQYF. CDR3 DNA: TGTGCCATCACCCCCGGACTAGGTGTGGAGACCCAGTACTTC.